These 10 T cell receptor beta chains originate from one sample sequenced in a study of shared clonotypes between healthy human individuals. TCRdb's copy holds only in-frame clones and misses some; the assay was immunoSEQ multiplex PCR. This sample carries roughly 1.5 million clones, around 98% of them seen once, and the ten largest clones take roughly 0.45%. Material for sequencing was naive CD4+ T cells sorted from blood. Sample subset: CD45RA+ positively selected. All receptors come from a young man in good health.

This CDR3 is CASGQYKETQYF. The CDR3 nucleotides are TGTGCCAGTGGACAGTATAAGGAGACCCAGTACTTC. The chain recombines TRBV19 with TRBJ2-5, with D perhaps TRBD1 (6 bases). This CDR3 spans 12 amino acids. Deletions cut 8 bases from V and 5 bases from J, with 12 bases between. Looked up from germline, CDR1 is LNHDA and CDR2 is SQIVND (reference sequence).

The chain couples TRBV29-1 to TRBJ2-7; D is unresolved. The germline V gene encodes CDR1 SQVTM and CDR2 ANQGSEA. V was clipped by 1 base and J by 3 bases, with 4 bases between them. The CDR3 runs to 11 residues. The CDR3: CSVEVVYEQYF. The CDR3 region has the DNA TGCAGCGTTGAAGTTGTCTACGAGCAGTACTTC.

This clone showed up just once. V gene TRBV11-2 combines with J gene TRBJ2-7, with TRBD2 matching 8 bases. The CDR3 has 14 residues. The germline V gene has CDR1 SGHAT and CDR2 FQNNGV. Germline trimming cut 4 bases from V and 4 bases from J; bases unmatched to any gene: 6. CDR3: CASSYGAGVYEQYF. DNA of the CDR3: TGTGCCAGCAGCTACGGAGCGGGGGTATACGAGCAGTACTTC.

The genes are TRBV28 and TRBJ2-7; 8 nucleotides align to TRBD1. Germline lookup yields CDR1 MDHEN and CDR2 SYDVKM. V gave up 6 bases and J gave up 2 bases; unmatched junction bases: 6. This CDR3 region has 14 residues. The CDR3 sequence is CASRLDRATYEQYF. The CDR3 DNA sequence: TGTGCCAGCAGGTTGGACAGGGCGACCTACGAGCAGTACTTC.

The chain links TRBV28 to TRBJ2-7; 10 positions match TRBD2. The germline gives CDR1 MDHEN, CDR2 SYDVKM. The CDR3 sequence is 16 residues long. J was trimmed by 4 bases and V by 3 bases; bases with no gene match: 9. Here the CDR3 reads CASSFLGLAVGYEQYF. In nucleotides, the CDR3 is TGTGCCAGCAGTTTTTTAGGACTAGCGGTAGGATACGAGCAGTACTTC.

On this clone: The identical CDR3 is also encoded by other nucleotide sequences in the sample. The chain employs TRBV5-4 and TRBJ2-7, with 7 bases aligning to TRBD1. The V gene's germline CDR1 is SGHNT and CDR2 YYREEE (reference sequence). V lost 0 bases to trimming and J lost 2 bases; unmatched junction nucleotides: 2. The CDR3 is 14 residues long. This CDR3 is CASSLEQGAYEQYF. In DNA form, the CDR3 reads TGTGCCAGCAGCTTGGAGCAGGGGGCCTACGAGCAGTACTTC. Full variable domain (outside the CDR3, taken from reference TRBV5-4 and TRBJ2-7): ETGVTQSPTHLIKTRGQQVTLRCSSQSGHNTVSWYQQALGQGPQFIFQYYREEENGRGNFPPRFSGLQFPNYSSELNVNALELDDSALYLCASSLEQGAYEQYFGPGTRLTVT.

V gene TRBV6-4 combines with J gene TRBJ2-1; the D gene is possibly TRBD2 (6 bases). This CDR3 is 15 amino acids long. Per germline, CDR1 MRHNA and CDR2 SNTAGT. Deletions cut 4 bases from V and 3 bases from J, with 13 bases between. The CDR3 protein is CASSVRGGNYNEQFF. Written as DNA, the CDR3 is TGTGCCAGCAGTGTAAGGGGCGGGAACTACAATGAGCAGTTCTTC.

This clone was detected only once. J is TRBJ1-3 and V is TRBV19; 7 bases agree with TRBD1. This CDR3 region has 14 residues. The trim removed 6 bases at V and 2 bases at J, leaving 4 bases unmatched. Germline V gene lookup returns CDR1 LNHDA and CDR2 SQIVND (reference sequence). The CDR3 region has the DNA TGTGCCAGTAGGTTGACAGGGCCTGGAAACACCATATATTTT. Amino acids: CASRLTGPGNTIYF. Looking up the rest from reference TRBV19 and TRBJ1-3 gives the full variable domain: DGGITQSPKYLFRKEGQNVTLSCEQNLNHDAMYWYRQDPGQGLRLIYYSQIVNDFQKGDIAEGYSVSREKKESFPLTVTSAQKNPTAFYLCASRLTGPGNTIYFGEGSWLTVV.

To note about this clone: The identical CDR3 is also encoded by other nucleotide sequences in the sample. CDR3 sequence reads: CASSAGNTIYF. Written as DNA, the CDR3 is TGTGCCAGCAGCGCTGGAAACACCATATATTTT. V usage is TRBV6-1 and J usage is TRBJ1-3; D gene ambiguous. With 6 bases removed from V and 2 bases from J, the gap between germline ends came to 2 bases. CDR1 is MNHNS and CDR2 is SASEGT in the germline V gene. The CDR3 has 11 residues.

V usage is TRBV29-1 and J usage is TRBJ2-5; TRBD1 matches 8 bases. This CDR3 comprises 17 residues. Germline V gives CDR1 SQVTM, CDR2 ANQGSEA. The junction had 15 bases not matched to a gene; V was cut back by 6 bases and J by 0 bases. The CDR3 DNA sequence: TGCAGCGTCGGACAGGGCGCCTTTAATTCGTACCAAGAGACCCAGTACTTC. Its protein product is CSVGQGAFNSYQETQYF.